These T cell receptor beta chains were read from a single sample in a study of shared clonotypes between healthy human individuals. The assay was immunoSEQ multiplex PCR, and TCRdb's table has in-frame clones only and misses some. The sample includes approximately 2,300,000 clones, less than 95% of them seen just once. The sample comprised naive CD4+ T cells from PBMCs. The source is a man in his late teens or twenties in good health. Some clones in this sample may be carry-over from other donors' samples. Both conserved end residues are part of each CDR3. A D gene is named only where the DNA matches it firmly. Size values are once, few and many counts, or a class for expanded clones, and some rows have none.

CDR3,DNA,V,J,size,D
CASSSAGRNQPQHF,TGTGCCAGCAGTTCAGCGGGAAGGAATCAGCCCCAGCATTTT,TRBV28,TRBJ1-5,-,-
CSVDILNYGYTF,TGCAGCGTTGACATTCTTAACTATGGCTACACCTTC,TRBV29-1,TRBJ1-2,-,-
CASSAYLGTSGSTTDTQYF,TGTGCCAGCAGTGCATACTTGGGGACTAGCGGGAGCACCACAGATACGCAGTATTTT,TRBV6-1,TRBJ2-3,-,TRBD2
CAGRPGGSTDTQYF,TGTGCCGGCAGGCCAGGGGGGAGCACAGATACGCAGTATTTT,TRBV13,TRBJ2-3,-,-
CASTPAGSGRAYYNEQFF,TGTGCCAGCACCCCGGCTGGTAGCGGGAGGGCCTACTACAATGAGCAGTTCTTC,TRBV28,TRBJ2-1,-,TRBD2
CASRRAGTRENEQFF,TGCGCCAGCCGTAGAGCCGGGACCCGGGAAAATGAGCAGTTCTTC,TRBV5-1,TRBJ2-1,-,-
CASSPRRQGNYGYTF,TGTGCCAGCAGCCCCCGGAGGCAGGGTAACTATGGCTACACCTTC,TRBV9,TRBJ1-2,-,-
CASSYSLAGEVDTQYF,TGTGCCAGCAGTTACTCTTTAGCGGGAGAGGTAGATACGCAGTATTTT,TRBV6-6,TRBJ2-3,-,TRBD2
CASSQDPAGVHYEQYF,TGCGCCAGCAGCCAAGATCCGGCAGGGGTTCACTACGAGCAGTACTTC,TRBV4-1,TRBJ2-7,-,-
CASSLDLFLGGTGELFF,TGTGCCAGCAGCTTAGATCTCTTCCTCGGGGGCACCGGGGAGCTGTTTTTT,TRBV11-3,TRBJ2-2,-,-
CASSPDRGFEKLFF,TGTGCCAGCAGCCCCGACAGGGGTTTCGAAAAACTGTTTTTT,TRBV2,TRBJ1-4,-,TRBD1
CASSPSIEISYGYTF,TGTGCCAGCTCCCCAAGTATCGAGATTAGCTATGGCTACACCTTC,TRBV18,TRBJ1-2,few,-
CASTGTLAYGYTF,TGCGCCAGCACCGGGACATTAGCCTATGGCTACACCTTC,TRBV5-1,TRBJ1-2,once,-
CASSPNRGRQETQYF,TGTGCCAGCTCACCGAACAGGGGGCGTCAAGAGACCCAGTACTTC,TRBV18,TRBJ2-5,-,TRBD1
CASGLVLPLRDSSSGANVLTF,TGTGCTAGTGGTTTGGTTCTACCCCTGAGGGACAGCTCCTCTGGGGCCAACGTCCTGACTTTC,TRBV12-5,TRBJ2-6,-,TRBD1
CSVEGGLGPYEQYF,TGCAGCGTTGAAGGGGGACTAGGCCCCTACGAGCAGTACTTC,TRBV29-1,TRBJ2-7,once,TRBD2
CASSPLGAGGSYNEQFF,TGTGCCAGCAGCCCCTTAGGAGCGGGAGGCTCCTACAATGAGCAGTTCTTC,TRBV6-4,TRBJ2-1,once,TRBD2
CASSQGPTSGPTDTQYF,TGCGCCAGCAGCCAAGGCCCGACTAGCGGGCCCACAGATACGCAGTATTTT,TRBV4-3,TRBJ2-3,once,TRBD2
CAWSPGRRESPLHF,TGTGCCTGGAGCCCAGGGAGGAGAGAATCACCCCTCCACTTT,TRBV30,TRBJ1-6,once,-
CASSPGLSTRGEQYF,TGTGCCAGCTCACCGGGTCTTTCTACCCGGGGGGAGCAGTACTTC,TRBV18,TRBJ2-7,-,-
CASSWGLAGHIEQFF,TGCGCCAGCAGCTGGGGACTAGCGGGACACATCGAGCAGTTCTTC,TRBV5-1,TRBJ2-1,-,TRBD2
CASRGVSNEKLFF,TGCGCCAGCAGGGGGGTATCTAATGAAAAACTGTTTTTT,TRBV5-1,TRBJ1-4,-,-
CASSDRTGGRQPQHF,TGTGCCAGTAGTGACCGGACAGGGGGCCGTCAGCCCCAGCATTTT,TRBV19,TRBJ1-5,-,TRBD1
CASSESQGIYEQYF,TGTGCCAGCAGTGAATCCCAGGGGATCTACGAGCAGTACTTC,TRBV25-1,TRBJ2-7,once,-
CASSPTRLGKNTGELFF,TGTGCCAGCAGCCCGACCCGACTCGGGAAGAACACCGGGGAGCTGTTTTTT,TRBV11-3,TRBJ2-2,-,-
CASSQDRQGYRRAPADTQYF,TGTGCCAGCAGCCAAGACCGCCAGGGGTACCGTAGGGCCCCGGCAGATACGCAGTATTTT,TRBV4-2,TRBJ2-3,-,-
CASSLVLAEGNEQFF,TGCGCCAGCAGCTTAGTGCTAGCGGAGGGAAATGAGCAGTTCTTC,TRBV5-1,TRBJ2-1,-,TRBD2
CASSPLGLAGGTDTQYF,TGTGCCAGCAGCCCCTTGGGGCTAGCGGGAGGTACAGATACGCAGTATTTT,TRBV7-2,TRBJ2-3,-,TRBD2
CASSLTADGAWGDGAFF,TGTGCCAGCAGCTTAACCGCCGACGGGGCATGGGGAGATGGAGCTTTCTTT,TRBV7-3,TRBJ1-1,-,-
CSALLAGADTQYF,TGCAGCGCTCTACTAGCGGGAGCAGATACGCAGTATTTT,TRBV29-1,TRBJ2-3,-,TRBD2
CASSPPGTDTQYF,TGTGCCAGCTCACCACCCGGGACAGATACGCAGTATTTT,TRBV18,TRBJ2-3,-,-
CASSLEQLNTEAFF,TGTGCCAGCTCGCTTGAGCAATTGAACACTGAAGCTTTCTTT,TRBV28,TRBJ1-1,-,-
CAWSGDLEKLFF,TGTGCCTGGAGTGGTGATCTTGAAAAACTGTTTTTT,TRBV30,TRBJ1-4,few,-
CASSLFQSNYGYTF,TGTGCCAGCAGTTTATTTCAGTCTAACTATGGCTACACCTTC,TRBV28,TRBJ1-2,-,-
CASSPGRQDVYGYTF,TGTGCCAGCTCACCAGGGAGACAAGATGTCTATGGCTACACCTTC,TRBV18,TRBJ1-2,once,-
CASSYSTGRGETQYF,TGTGCCAGCAGTTACTCTACCGGGAGAGGAGAGACCCAGTACTTC,TRBV6-5,TRBJ2-5,-,-
CASSLGRGPNQPQHF,TGTGCCAGCAGCTTGGGGAGGGGTCCGAATCAGCCCCAGCATTTT,TRBV5-6,TRBJ1-5,-,-
CASAVIVGDSYEQYF,TGCGCCAGCGCCGTGATCGTCGGGGACTCCTACGAGCAGTACTTC,TRBV4-3,TRBJ2-7,-,-
CASSVAGWINEQFF,TGTGCCAGCAGCGTAGCGGGGTGGATTAATGAGCAGTTCTTC,TRBV9,TRBJ2-1,-,-
CASGQSGTRGPGELFF,TGCGCCAGCGGCCAGAGCGGGACCCGGGGCCCCGGGGAGCTGTTTTTT,TRBV4-1,TRBJ2-2,-,TRBD2
CASSLRQRPSRYEKLFF,TGTGCCAGCAGTTTAAGACAACGACCGAGCAGATATGAAAAACTGTTTTTT,TRBV28,TRBJ1-4,-,-
CASKRDRAYQPQHF,TGTGCCAGCAAGAGGGACAGGGCTTATCAGCCCCAGCATTTT,TRBV6-5,TRBJ1-5,-,TRBD1
CASSPPNTPNEQFF,TGTGCCAGCAGCCCGCCTAACACCCCCAATGAGCAGTTCTTC,TRBV7-3,TRBJ2-1,-,-
CASSLYRDSGNTIYF,TGTGCCAGCAGTCTATACAGGGACTCTGGAAACACCATATATTTT,TRBV28,TRBJ1-3,-,-
CASTQPGSTGDEQYF,TGTGCCAGTACCCAACCGGGCTCCACCGGGGACGAGCAGTACTTC,TRBV19,TRBJ2-7,-,-
CASSGGLSASTDTQYF,TGTGCCAGCAGTGGGGGACTTTCCGCTAGCACAGATACGCAGTATTTT,TRBV6-1,TRBJ2-3,-,-
CASSQADWGTEAFF,TGTGCCAGCAGCCAAGCGGACTGGGGCACTGAAGCTTTCTTT,TRBV28,TRBJ1-1,-,-
CASSFGSVAGINTGELFF,TGCGCCAGCAGCTTTGGTTCTGTGGCGGGAATTAACACCGGGGAGCTGTTTTTT,TRBV5-1,TRBJ2-2,-,-
CASSQKETGGLTGNTIYF,TGTGCCAGCAGCCAAAAGGAAACAGGGGGCTTAACTGGAAACACCATATATTTT,TRBV5-5,TRBJ1-3,-,TRBD1
CASSLGAGSYNEQFF,TGCGCCAGCAGTTTGGGGGCTGGATCCTACAATGAGCAGTTCTTC,TRBV5-1,TRBJ2-1,-,-
CASSPSSSYEQYF,TGTGCCAGCAGCCCGAGCAGTTCCTACGAGCAGTACTTC,TRBV11-2,TRBJ2-7,-,-
CSVEGQGWYSSSYEQYF,TGCAGCGTTGAGGGACAGGGGTGGTATTCGAGCTCCTACGAGCAGTACTTC,TRBV29-1,TRBJ2-7,-,TRBD1
CASSPRGGTGELFF,TGTGCCAGCAGCCCACGAGGGGGGACCGGGGAGCTGTTTTTT,TRBV14,TRBJ2-2,-,-
CASSLGGSYNQPQHF,TGCGCCAGCAGCTTGGGTGGGTCCTACAATCAGCCCCAGCATTTT,TRBV5-1,TRBJ1-5,-,-
CASSLVLASGRNEQFF,TGCGCCAGCAGCTTGGTATTGGCTAGCGGGAGAAATGAGCAGTTCTTC,TRBV5-1,TRBJ2-1,-,TRBD2